The 4 T cell receptor beta chains below come from one sample, sequenced in a study of cytomegalovirus exposure and HLA in healthy donors. 60 Vbeta and 13 Jbeta primers were used in PCR. Generated by immunoSEQ multiplex PCR, the TCRdb table keeps only in-frame clones and is missing some. Here the sample spans fewer than 95,000 clones, roughly 67% being singletons. The material sequenced was PBMCs. All receptors come from a woman between 45 and 60 years old in good health and CMV-seropositive.

The chain joins TRBV7-3 to TRBJ1-6, with D possibly matching TRBD1 (5 bases). The CDR3 has 13 residues. The V gene's germline CDR1 is SGHTA and CDR2 FQGTGA. Trimming left V 10 bases short and J 9 bases short, with 16 bases between. CDR3 nucleotide sequence: TGTGCCACCTCCTTAAGGCAGGGTTCACCCCTCCACTTT. Its translation: CATSLRQGSPLHF.

In its sample, this clone was seen once. This sequence joins TRBV2 and TRBJ2-1; TRBD1 aligns across 10 bases. This CDR3 has 19 residues. Germline V gene data show CDR1 as SNHLY and CDR2 as FYNNEI. J gave up 7 bases and V 5 bases, and 20 bases lay outside the gene matches. DNA for the CDR3: TGTGCCAGCAGTTGGGTGCTGGCCGCGGCCGGGACAGGGGAAAATGAGCAGTTCTTC. Encoded protein: CASSWVLAAAGTGENEQFF.

The rearrangement uses TRBV5-1 and TRBJ2-3; no firm D call. The CDR3 runs to 15 residues. Per the germline V gene, CDR1 is SGHRS and CDR2 is YFSETQ. Trimming took off 4 bases at V and 1 base at J, with 13 bases between the two ends. CDR3 DNA sequence: TGCGCCAGCAGCCCCAATTTTGGAGGCACAGATACGCAGTATTTT. It translates to CASSPNFGGTDTQYF.

This clone was observed a handful of times. The chain carries TRBV28 and TRBJ1-5, with 7 bases identical to TRBD1. CDR3 length equals 14 residues. Germline V gene data show CDR1 as MDHEN and CDR2 as SYDVKM. V gave up 6 bases and J gave up 6 bases; unmatched junction bases: 8. CDR3 in DNA: TGTGCCAGCAGCTCCGACAGGGACTTTCAGCCCCAGCATTTT. Protein sequence: CASSSDRDFQPQHF.